One sample yielded the 5 T cell receptor beta chains listed below, sequenced in a study of T cell changes during pregnancy in multiple sclerosis. Only in-frame clones appear in the TCRdb table, and some are missing; sequencing was by immunoSEQ multiplex PCR. The sample contains around 80,000 clones, around 92% of which appear only once. The material was peripheral blood, obtained before pregnancy. These receptors were collected from a female donor with multiple sclerosis, enrolled in a pregnancy study.

CDR3 in amino acids: CASSLAQENSNYGYTF. CDR3 DNA: TGTGCCAGCAGCTTGGCCCAAGAGAACTCTAACTATGGCTACACCTTC. V gene TRBV5-5 combines with J gene TRBJ1-2; D gene ambiguous. Germline lookup yields CDR1 SGHKS and CDR2 YYEKEE (reference sequence). The CDR3 is made up of 16 amino acids. V was trimmed by 0 bases and J by 0 bases, leaving 12 bases between them.

This clone was seen a single time. This chain joins TRBV28 and TRBJ1-2; D remains ambiguous. The V end was cut by 5 bases, the J end by 2 bases, with 12 bases between. This CDR3 spans 14 amino acids. Germline CDR1 reads MDHEN; CDR2 reads SYDVKM. The CDR3, as DNA: TGTGCCAGCAGTCTCCCCGGTCAAAACTATGGCTACACCTTC. Translating gives CASSLPGQNYGYTF.

CDR3 bases: TGTGCCAGCAGCGCGGGGGGAGGGGTTCCCTACGAGCAGTACTTC. Amino acid sequence: CASSAGGGVPYEQYF. J is TRBJ2-7 and V is TRBV9, with 7 bases aligning to TRBD2. The germline V gene has CDR1 SGDLS and CDR2 YYNGEE. The V gene end was trimmed by 3 bases and the J gene end by 2 bases; junction bases not matched to a gene: 8. This CDR3 has 15 residues.

The rearrangement links TRBV5-4 to TRBJ2-7, with D possibly matching TRBD2 (5 bases). V gave up 0 bases and J gave up 0 bases, with 10 bases separating them. Germline CDR1 and CDR2: SGHNT and YYREEE (reference sequence). The CDR3 is 15 amino acids. The DNA of the CDR3 is TGTGCCAGCAGCTTGGAGCCCCGGGGCTCCTACGAGCAGTACTTC. It specifies CASSLEPRGSYEQYF.

The gene calls are TRBV11-2 and TRBJ2-2; D is undetermined. The CDR3 is 12 residues long. Germline CDR1 reads SGHAT; CDR2 reads FQNNGV. The V end lost 9 bases, the J end lost 5 bases, and 10 bases lay between the germline ends. The CDR3 spells CASRVETGELFF. The CDR3 coding sequence is TGTGCCAGTCGCGTAGAAACCGGGGAGCTGTTTTTT.